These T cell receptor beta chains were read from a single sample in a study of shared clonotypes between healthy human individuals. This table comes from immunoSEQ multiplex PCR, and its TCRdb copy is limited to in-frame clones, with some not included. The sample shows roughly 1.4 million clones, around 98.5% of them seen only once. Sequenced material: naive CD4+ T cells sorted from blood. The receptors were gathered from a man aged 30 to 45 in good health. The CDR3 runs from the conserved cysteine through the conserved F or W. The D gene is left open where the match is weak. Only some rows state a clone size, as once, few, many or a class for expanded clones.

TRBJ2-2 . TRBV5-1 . TGCGCCAGCAGCTTGGCGGCAGGGGCGCCCACCGGGGAGCTGTTTTTT CASSLAAGAPTGELFF
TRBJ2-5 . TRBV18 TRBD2 TGTGCCAGCTCACCAATCATGTTAAGTGGCATTAGCGGGAGTAGTGGTGAGACCCAGTACTTC CASSPIMLSGISGSSGETQYF
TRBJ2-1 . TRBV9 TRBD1 TGTGCCAGCAGTGGGACAGTCTACAATGAGCAGTTCTTC CASSGTVYNEQFF
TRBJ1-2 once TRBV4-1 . TGCGCCAGCAGCCAAGATCCCCGGGCCCTTATCTGCACCTTC CASSQDPRALICTF
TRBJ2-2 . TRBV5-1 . TGCGCCAGCAGCTCCCAGGGAGGCAACACCGGGGAGCTGTTTTTT CASSSQGGNTGELFF
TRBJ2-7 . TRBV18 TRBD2 TGTGCCAGCTCACCGACTAGCGGGGCCTACGAGCAGTACTTC CASSPTSGAYEQYF
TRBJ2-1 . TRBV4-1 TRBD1 TGCGCCAGCAGCCAGCGACAGGGGGCTTACAATGAGCAGTTCTTC CASSQRQGAYNEQFF
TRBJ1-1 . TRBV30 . TGTGCCTGGAGCGACGGGGAGTGGACTGAAGCTTTCTTT CAWSDGEWTEAFF
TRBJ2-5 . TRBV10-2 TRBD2 TGCGCCAGCAGTGTAAGCGGGAGTTCTGGAGAGACCCAGTACTTC CASSVSGSSGETQYF
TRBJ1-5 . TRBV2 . TGTGCCAGCAGATCCGAGGAGGATCAGCCCCAGCATTTT CASRSEEDQPQHF
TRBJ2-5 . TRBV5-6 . TGTGCCAGCAGCTTGAGGGTGGGAGTAGAGACCCAGTACTTC CASSLRVGVETQYF
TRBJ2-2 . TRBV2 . TGTGCCAGCAGTGAAGCGCTTCTCGGCAGCGACACCGGGGAGCTGTTTTTT CASSEALLGSDTGELFF
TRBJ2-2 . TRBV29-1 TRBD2 TGCAGCGTTGTAGGTGGGAGGGCTAACACCGGGGAGCTGTTTTTT CSVVGGRANTGELFF
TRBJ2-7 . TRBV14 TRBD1 TGTGCCAGCAGCCGCAAGCCCTGGTCAGGGGGCTACGACGAGCAGTACTTC CASSRKPWSGGYDEQYF
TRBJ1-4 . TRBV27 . TGTGCCAGCAGTTCCGCAAGAAATAATGAAAAACTGTTTTTT CASSSARNNEKLFF
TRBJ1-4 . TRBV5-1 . TGCGCCAGCAGCTTGGCTTCTACAGCTAATGAAAAACTGTTTTTT CASSLASTANEKLFF
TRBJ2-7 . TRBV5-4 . TGTGCCAGCAGTCTGGGGCAGTACTACGAGCAGTACTTC CASSLGQYYEQYF
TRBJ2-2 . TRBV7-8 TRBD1 TGTGCCAGCAGCTTAGCCCTACAGGGACAGAGGGCCGGGGAGCTGTTTTTT CASSLALQGQRAGELFF
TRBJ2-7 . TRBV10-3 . TGTGCCATCAGTGAAAGGAACTCCCCTAAGGAGCAGTACTTC CAISERNSPKEQYF
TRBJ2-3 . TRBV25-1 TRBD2 TGTGCCAGCAGTGATGACGGGAGGGCCCTAGATACGCAGTATTTT CASSDDGRALDTQYF
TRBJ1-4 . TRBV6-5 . TGTGCCAGCAGCCGACCAGGGGCAGGGAATGAAAAACTGTTTTTT CASSRPGAGNEKLFF
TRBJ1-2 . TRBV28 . TGTGCCAGCACCGGCCCTTTAAGAGTTGGCTACACCTTC CASTGPLRVGYTF
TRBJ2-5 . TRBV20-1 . TGCAGTGCTACAGGATTAGAGACCCAGTACTTC CSATGLETQYF
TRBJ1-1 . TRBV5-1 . TGCGCCAGCAGCTTGGGACTAAACACTGAAGCTTTCTTT CASSLGLNTEAFF
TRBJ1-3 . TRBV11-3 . TGTGCCAGCAGCCCGGGCCCAGGGAGTGGAAACACCATATATTTT CASSPGPGSGNTIYF
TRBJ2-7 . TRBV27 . TGTGCCAGCAGTTTCCCGGGGACCGCCAACGAGCAGTACTTC CASSFPGTANEQYF
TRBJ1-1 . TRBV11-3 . TGTGCCAGCAGCTTAGACCGTAACACTGAAGCTTTCTTT CASSLDRNTEAFF
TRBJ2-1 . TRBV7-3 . TGTGCCAGCAGCTCCCGGTTTGGGCCCTACAATGAGCAGTTCTTC CASSSRFGPYNEQFF
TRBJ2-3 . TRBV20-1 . TGCAGTGCGGGTGACACAGATACGCAGTATTTT CSAGDTDTQYF
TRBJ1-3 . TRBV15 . TGTGCCACCTCCCAAGGACACCTCTCTGGAAACACCATATATTTT CATSQGHLSGNTIYF
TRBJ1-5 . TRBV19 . TGTGCCAGTAGTACGGTGAGGGATCTAGAACAGCCCCAGCATTTT CASSTVRDLEQPQHF
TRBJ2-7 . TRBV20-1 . TGCAGTGCCGCAGGGGCCTACGAGCAGTACTTC CSAAGAYEQYF
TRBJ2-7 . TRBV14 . TGTGCCAGCAGCCCGCGCCTTCCCGGGTTTGGGGGGATCGAGCAGTACTTC CASSPRLPGFGGIEQYF
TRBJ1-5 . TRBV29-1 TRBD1 TGCAGCGTGGGGGACAGCCTGGTGGAGCCCCAGCATTTT CSVGDSLVEPQHF
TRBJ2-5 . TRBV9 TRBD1 TGTGCCAGCAGTGTTAGGACAGGTTGGGAGACCCAGTACTTC CASSVRTGWETQYF
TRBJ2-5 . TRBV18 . TGTGCCAGCTCACCGAATTCCCAAGAGACCCAGTACTTC CASSPNSQETQYF
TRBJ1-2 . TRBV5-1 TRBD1 TGCGCCAGCAGCCCCGGGACAGGTTTAGGAGGCTACACCTTC CASSPGTGLGGYTF
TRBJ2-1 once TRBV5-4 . TGTGCCAGCAGCGGGGACCTTGGCTCCTACAATGAGCAGTTCTTC CASSGDLGSYNEQFF
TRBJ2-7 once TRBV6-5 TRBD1 TGTGCCAGCAGTTCGCCGGGACAGGGTTACGAGCAGTACTTC CASSSPGQGYEQYF
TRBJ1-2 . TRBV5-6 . TGTGCCAGCAGCTTGGATTTCACTAACTATGGCTACACCTTC CASSLDFTNYGYTF
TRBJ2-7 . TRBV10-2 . TGCGCCAGCAGTGAGTCCTTCGGAAAGGGGAGGGAGCAGTACTTC CASSESFGKGREQYF
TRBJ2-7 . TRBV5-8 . TGTGCCAGCACCCTGTGGAGGGGCCCGACCTACGAGCAGTACTTC CASTLWRGPTYEQYF